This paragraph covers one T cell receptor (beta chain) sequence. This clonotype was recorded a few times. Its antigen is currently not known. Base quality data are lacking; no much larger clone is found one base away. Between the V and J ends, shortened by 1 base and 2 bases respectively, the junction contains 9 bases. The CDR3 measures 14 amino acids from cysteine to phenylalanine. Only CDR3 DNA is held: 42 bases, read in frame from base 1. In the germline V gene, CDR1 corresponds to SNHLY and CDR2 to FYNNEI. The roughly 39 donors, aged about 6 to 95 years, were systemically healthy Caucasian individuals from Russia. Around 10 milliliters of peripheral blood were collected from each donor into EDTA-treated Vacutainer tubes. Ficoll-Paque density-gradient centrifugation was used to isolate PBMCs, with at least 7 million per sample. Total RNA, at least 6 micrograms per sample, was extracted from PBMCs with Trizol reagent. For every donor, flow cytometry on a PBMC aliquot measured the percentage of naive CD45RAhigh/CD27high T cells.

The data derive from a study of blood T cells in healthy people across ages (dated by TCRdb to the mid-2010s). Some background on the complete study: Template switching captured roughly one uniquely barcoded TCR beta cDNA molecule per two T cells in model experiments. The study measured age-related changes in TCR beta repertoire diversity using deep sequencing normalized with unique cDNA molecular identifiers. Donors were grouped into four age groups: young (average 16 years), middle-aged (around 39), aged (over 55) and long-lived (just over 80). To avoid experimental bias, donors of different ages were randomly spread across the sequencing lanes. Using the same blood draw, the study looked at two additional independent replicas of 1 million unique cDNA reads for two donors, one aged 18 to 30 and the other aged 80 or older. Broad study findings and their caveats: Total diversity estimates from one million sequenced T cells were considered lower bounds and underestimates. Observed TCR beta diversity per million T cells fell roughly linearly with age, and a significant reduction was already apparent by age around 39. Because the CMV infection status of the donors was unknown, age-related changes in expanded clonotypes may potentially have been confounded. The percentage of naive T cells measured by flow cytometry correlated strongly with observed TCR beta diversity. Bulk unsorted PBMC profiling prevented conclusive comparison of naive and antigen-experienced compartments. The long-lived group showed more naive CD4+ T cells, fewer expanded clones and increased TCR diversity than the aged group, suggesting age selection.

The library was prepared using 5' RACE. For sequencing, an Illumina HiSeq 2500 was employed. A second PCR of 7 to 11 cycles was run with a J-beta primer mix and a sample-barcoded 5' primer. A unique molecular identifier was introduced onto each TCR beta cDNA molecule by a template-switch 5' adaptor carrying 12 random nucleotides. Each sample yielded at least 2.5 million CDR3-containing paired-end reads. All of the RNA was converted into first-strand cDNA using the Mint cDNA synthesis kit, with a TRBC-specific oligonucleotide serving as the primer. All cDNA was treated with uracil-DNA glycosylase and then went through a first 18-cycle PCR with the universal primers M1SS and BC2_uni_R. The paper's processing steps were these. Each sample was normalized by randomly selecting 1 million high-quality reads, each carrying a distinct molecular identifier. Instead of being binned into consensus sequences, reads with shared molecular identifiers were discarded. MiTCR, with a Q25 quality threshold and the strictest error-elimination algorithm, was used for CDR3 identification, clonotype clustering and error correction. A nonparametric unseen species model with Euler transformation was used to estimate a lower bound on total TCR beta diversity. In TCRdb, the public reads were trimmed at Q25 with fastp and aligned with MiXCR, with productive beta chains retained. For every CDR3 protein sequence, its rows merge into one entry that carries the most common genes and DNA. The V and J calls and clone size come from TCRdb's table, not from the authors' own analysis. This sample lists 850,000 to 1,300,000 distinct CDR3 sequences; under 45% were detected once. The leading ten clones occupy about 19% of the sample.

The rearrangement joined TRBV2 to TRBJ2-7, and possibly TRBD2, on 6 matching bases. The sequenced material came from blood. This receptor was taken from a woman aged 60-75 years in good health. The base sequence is TGTGCCAGCAGTGAAGGGAGGGGTACCTACGAGCAGTACTTC. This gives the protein CASSEGRGTYEQYF.